These T cell receptor beta chains were read from a single sample in a study of T cells in Graves' hyperthyroidism and ophthalmopathy. One entry per CDR3 protein, called by TCRdb with MiXCR from the multiplex PCR reads. The top ten hold about a quarter of the sample, which has more than 20,000 distinct CDR3 sequences, 45% to 50% seen once. What was sequenced was blood. These receptors all stem from a woman aged 35 to 49 with Graves' hyperthyroidism that later progressed to Graves' ophthalmopathy. The CDR3 runs from the conserved cysteine through the conserved F or W. The order of the fields is clone size, V gene, D gene, J gene, CDR3 protein, CDR3 DNA. The D gene is left open where the match is weak. Clone size appears in some rows only: once, few, many, or a class for an expanded clone.

.	TRBV28	TRBD2	TRBJ2-1	CASSGTSEGEQFF	TGTGCCAGCAGTGGGACTAGCGAGGGTGAGCAGTTCTTC
.	TRBV7-9	.	TRBJ2-2	CASSEAQAPGDTGELFF	TGTGCCAGCAGTGAAGCGCAGGCCCCGGGGGACACCGGGGAGCTGTTTTTT
.	TRBV20-1	TRBD2	TRBJ2-5	CSATLREGGETQYF	TGCAGTGCTACCCTCCGGGAGGGCGGTGAGACCCAGTACTTC
.	TRBV20-1	TRBD2	TRBJ2-7	CSASPLAETYEQYF	TGCAGTGCTTCTCCACTAGCGGAGACCTACGAGCAGTACTTC
many	TRBV20-1	.	TRBJ2-1	CSARDLGRAPEEEQFF	TGCAGTGCTAGAGATCTGGGTAGGGCCCCGGAGGAGGAGCAGTTCTTC
.	TRBV9	TRBD1	TRBJ2-5	CAGSEGAPGTGQETQYF	TGTGCCGGCAGCGAAGGCGCCCCTGGGACAGGTCAAGAGACCCAGTACTTC
.	TRBV7-8	TRBD2	TRBJ2-3	CASTTRGDTDTQYF	TGTGCCAGCACCACCCGGGGGGACACAGATACGCAGTATTTT
.	TRBV5-1	.	TRBJ2-3	CASSPAGQRSSGTLGDTQYF	TGCGCCAGCAGCCCAGCGGGACAGAGGTCTTCCGGGACATTGGGAGATACGCAGTATTTT
few	TRBV9	.	TRBJ1-6	CASSPTVDPYNSPLHF	TGTGCCAGCAGCCCGACTGTAGATCCCTATAATTCACCCCTCCACTTT
.	TRBV28	TRBD1	TRBJ1-4	CASSPGDRVYEKLFF	TGTGCCAGCAGTCCTGGGGACAGGGTTTATGAAAAACTGTTTTTT
.	TRBV7-8	.	TRBJ1-1	CASSFTGILNTEAFF	TGTGCCAGCAGCTTTACAGGAATCTTGAACACTGAAGCTTTCTTT
.	TRBV20-1	.	TRBJ1-6	CSARGAGREPLHF	TGCAGTGCTAGAGGGGCAGGCCGCGAGCCCCTCCACTTT
few	TRBV29-1	TRBD1	TRBJ1-2	CSVAGGGDYGYTF	TGCAGCGTTGCTGGAGGGGGCGACTATGGCTACACCTTC
.	TRBV6-4	.	TRBJ1-5	CASSDGQGLGGNQPQHF	TGTGCCAGCAGTGACGGGCAGGGCTTAGGGGGCAATCAGCCCCAGCATTTT
few	TRBV20-1	.	TRBJ1-2	CSARGQVGAYGYTF	TGCAGTGCTAGAGGACAGGTTGGGGCTTATGGCTACACCTTC